These 4 T cell receptor beta chains originate from one sample sequenced in a study of breast tumors, draining lymph nodes, adjacent tissues. TCRdb recomputed calls from the multiplex PCR reads with MiXCR, one row per CDR3 protein. The profile covers around 290,000 distinct CDR3 sequences, with 30% appearing a single time and roughly 1.2% taken by the ten largest. The lymph nodes were axillary draining lymph nodes from breast cancer patients. Specimen: axillary lymph node tissue. The receptors were gathered from a female donor with breast cancer. Some clones in this sample may be carry-over from other donors' samples.

This clonotype was picked up many times. The genes are TRBV5-1 and TRBJ2-3; tentatively, D is TRBD2 (6 bases). Germline V CDR1 and CDR2: SGHRS, YFSETQ. V lost 4 bases and J lost 6, with 15 bases in between. The CDR3 spans 14 residues. The CDR3 nucleotides are TGCGCCAGCAGCGGCATTGGGGGGACGGATACGCAGTATTTT. Residues: CASSGIGGTDTQYF.

The chain is built from TRBV15 and TRBJ2-3, with TRBD2 identical over 12 bases. Germline V CDR1 and CDR2: LNHNV, YYDKDF (reference sequence). V shed 5 bases, J shed 5 bases, and the junction held 5 bases outside the gene matches. CDR3 length: 15 residues. CDR3 nucleotides: TGTGCCACCAGCCGACTAGCGGGAGCCGGAGATACGCAGTATTTT. This translates into CATSRLAGAGDTQYF.

This clonotype has ten or more counts. The chain joins TRBV7-9 to TRBJ1-2; tentative D call: TRBD1 (5 bases). The V end was cut by 5 bases, the J end by 4 bases, with 14 bases between. Germline V CDR1 and CDR2: SEHNR, FQNEAQ (reference sequence). The CDR3 loop spans 14 amino acids. The CDR3 nucleotides are TGTGCCAGCAGCCGGGACCCCGAGGGCTATGGCTACACCTTC. This gives the protein CASSRDPEGYGYTF.

The sample holds many counts of this clonotype. The chain uses TRBV20-1 and TRBJ1-2; tentative D call: TRBD1 (6 bases). Germline loops: CDR1 DFQATT, CDR2 SNEGSKA (reference sequence). V was cut by 6 bases and J by 2 bases, with 16 bases left in between. This CDR3 region has 14 residues. The CDR3 region is CSATGGGANYGYTF. In DNA form, the CDR3 reads TGCAGTGCGACAGGAGGGGGGGCGAACTATGGCTACACCTTC.